This T cell receptor (beta chain) appears in the sequencing data of a study of blood T cell repertoires in COVID-19. The assay was immunoSEQ multiplex PCR, and TCRdb's table has in-frame clones only and misses some. Found here are some 30,000 clones, about 88% of them singletons; the top ten hold over 20%. CDR1 and CDR2 from the germline V gene are LNHDA and SQIVND (reference sequence). CDR3 length: 15 amino acids. V was pared by 3 bases and J by 2 bases, with 13 bases between. V gene TRBV19 combines with J gene TRBJ1-2, with a tentative D call TRBD1 (6 bases). This sequence was found in a woman older than 75 with active or convalescent COVID-19. The material sequenced was peripheral blood. The CDR3: CASSIGQIGNYGYTF. The CDR3 nucleotides read TGTGCCAGTAGTATTGGACAGATTGGCAACTATGGCTACACCTTC. Variable domain in full (rest from reference TRBV19 and TRBJ1-2): DGGITQSPKYLFRKEGQNVTLSCEQNLNHDAMYWYRQDPGQGLRLIYYSQIVNDFQKGDIAEGYSVSREKKESFPLTVTSAQKNPTAFYLCASSIGQIGNYGYTFGSGTRLTVV.